One TCR beta chain is described in this entry. The antigen is not known. V shed 4 bases and J shed 1 base, with 14 bases lying between them. Per the germline V gene, CDR1 is SGHRS and CDR2 is YFSETQ. The CDR3 totals 15 residues. These data belong to a study of a mutant IDH1 vaccine in newly diagnosed glioma. Measured with immunoSEQ multiplex PCR; TCRdb has only the in-frame clones, and not every one. The profile shows 25,000 to 40,000 clones, about 78% of them singletons. Sample time point: week 11, during vaccination. Topical imiquimod was applied with each vaccine dose, which held 300 ug of mutant IDH1 20-mer peptide. General study points: Of all patients, around 94% showed vaccine-induced immune responses.

The V and J genes are TRBV5-1 and TRBJ1-1; no clear D gene. The origin of this receptor is a man younger than 45 with glioma. This specimen was PBMCs, taken from a glioma patient whose treatment included an IDH1 peptide vaccine. CDR3 in DNA: TGCGCCAGCAGCGAGCCGGGTGGTCGGAACACTGAAGCTTTCTTT. The encoded protein is CASSEPGGRNTEAFF.